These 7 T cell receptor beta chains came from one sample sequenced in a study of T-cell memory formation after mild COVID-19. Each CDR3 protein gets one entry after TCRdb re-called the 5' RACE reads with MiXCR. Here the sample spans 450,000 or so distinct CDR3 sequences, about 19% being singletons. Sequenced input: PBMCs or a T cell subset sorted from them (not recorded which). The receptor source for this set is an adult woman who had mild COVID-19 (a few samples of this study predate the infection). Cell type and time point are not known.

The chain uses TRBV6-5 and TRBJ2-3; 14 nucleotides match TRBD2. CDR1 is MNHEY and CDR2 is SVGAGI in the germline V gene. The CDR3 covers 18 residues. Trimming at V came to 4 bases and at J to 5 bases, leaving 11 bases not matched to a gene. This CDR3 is CASSSPRLAGGLGDTQYF. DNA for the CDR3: TGTGCCAGCAGTTCCCCAAGACTAGCGGGGGGGCTTGGAGATACGCAGTATTTT.

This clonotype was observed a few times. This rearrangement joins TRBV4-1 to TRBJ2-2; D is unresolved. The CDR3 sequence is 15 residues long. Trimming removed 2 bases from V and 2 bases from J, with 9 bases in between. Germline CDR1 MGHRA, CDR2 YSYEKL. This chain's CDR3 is CASSQSPRNTGELFF. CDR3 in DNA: TGCGCCAGCAGCCAAAGTCCGAGAAACACCGGGGAGCTGTTTTTT.

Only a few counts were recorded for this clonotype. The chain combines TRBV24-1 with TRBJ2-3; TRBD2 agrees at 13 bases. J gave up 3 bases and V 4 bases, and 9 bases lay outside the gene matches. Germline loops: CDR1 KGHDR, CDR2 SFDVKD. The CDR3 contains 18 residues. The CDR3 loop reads CATSEPTSGGAQTDTQYF. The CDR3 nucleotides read TGTGCCACCAGTGAACCAACTAGCGGGGGGGCTCAGACAGATACGCAGTATTTT.

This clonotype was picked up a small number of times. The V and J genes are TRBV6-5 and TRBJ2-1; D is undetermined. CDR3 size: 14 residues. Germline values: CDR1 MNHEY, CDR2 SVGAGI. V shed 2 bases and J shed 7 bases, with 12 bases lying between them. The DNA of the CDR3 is TGTGCCAGCAGTTACGGTGCAGCTTGGAATGAGCAGTTCTTC. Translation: CASSYGAAWNEQFF.

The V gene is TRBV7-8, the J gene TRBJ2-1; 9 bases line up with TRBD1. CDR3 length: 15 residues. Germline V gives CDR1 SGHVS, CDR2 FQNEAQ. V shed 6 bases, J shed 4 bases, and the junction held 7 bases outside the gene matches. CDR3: CASSPTGTGYNEQFF. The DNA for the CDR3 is TGTGCCAGCAGTCCGACCGGGACAGGGTACAATGAGCAGTTCTTC. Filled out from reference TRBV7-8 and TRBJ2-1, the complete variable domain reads GAGVSQSPRYKVAKRGQDVALRCDPISGHVSLFWYQQALGQGPEFLTYFQNEAQLDKSGLPSDRFFAERPEGSVSTLKIQRTQQEDSAVYLCASSPTGTGYNEQFFGPGTRLTVL.

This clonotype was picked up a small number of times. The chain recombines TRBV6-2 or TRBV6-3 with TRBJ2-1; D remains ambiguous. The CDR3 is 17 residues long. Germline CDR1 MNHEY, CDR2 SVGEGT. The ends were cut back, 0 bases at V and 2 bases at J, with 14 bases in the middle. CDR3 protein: CASSYSRKRVPYNEQFF. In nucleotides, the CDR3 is TGTGCCAGCAGTTACTCGAGGAAAAGGGTACCCTACAATGAGCAGTTCTTC.

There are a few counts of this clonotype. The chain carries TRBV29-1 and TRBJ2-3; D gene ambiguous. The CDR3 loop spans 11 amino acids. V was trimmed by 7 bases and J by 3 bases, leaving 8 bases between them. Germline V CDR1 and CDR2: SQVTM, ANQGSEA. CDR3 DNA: TGCAGCGCTGGTTGGACAGATACGCAGTATTTT. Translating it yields CSAGWTDTQYF.